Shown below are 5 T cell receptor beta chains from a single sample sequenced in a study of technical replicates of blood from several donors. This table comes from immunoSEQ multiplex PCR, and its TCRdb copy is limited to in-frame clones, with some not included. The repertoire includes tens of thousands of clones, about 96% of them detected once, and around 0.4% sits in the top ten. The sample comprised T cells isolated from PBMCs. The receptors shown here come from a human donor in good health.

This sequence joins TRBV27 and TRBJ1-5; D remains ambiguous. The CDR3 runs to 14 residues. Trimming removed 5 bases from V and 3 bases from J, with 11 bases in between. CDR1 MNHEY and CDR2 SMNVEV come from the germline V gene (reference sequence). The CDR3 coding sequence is TGTGCCAGCAGTCTGTCAGGTTTCAATCAGCCCCAGCATTTT. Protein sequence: CASSLSGFNQPQHF.

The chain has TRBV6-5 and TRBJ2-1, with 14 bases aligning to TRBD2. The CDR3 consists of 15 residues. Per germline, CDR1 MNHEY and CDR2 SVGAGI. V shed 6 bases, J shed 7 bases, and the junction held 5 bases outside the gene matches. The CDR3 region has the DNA TGTGCCAGCAGGTACCGACTAGCGGGAGGGAATGAGCAGTTCTTC. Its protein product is CASRYRLAGGNEQFF.

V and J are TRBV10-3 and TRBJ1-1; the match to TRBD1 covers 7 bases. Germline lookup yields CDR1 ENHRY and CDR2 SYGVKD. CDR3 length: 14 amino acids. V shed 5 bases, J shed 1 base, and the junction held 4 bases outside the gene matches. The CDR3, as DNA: TGTGCCATCAGTACAGGGGTTTCGAACACTGAAGCTTTCTTT. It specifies CAISTGVSNTEAFF.

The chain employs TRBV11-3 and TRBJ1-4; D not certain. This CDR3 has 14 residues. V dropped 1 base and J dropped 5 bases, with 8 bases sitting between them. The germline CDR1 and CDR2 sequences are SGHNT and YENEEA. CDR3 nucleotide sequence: TGTGCCAGCAGCTTAGTGTCGCTAAATGAAAAACTGTTTTTT. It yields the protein CASSLVSLNEKLFF.

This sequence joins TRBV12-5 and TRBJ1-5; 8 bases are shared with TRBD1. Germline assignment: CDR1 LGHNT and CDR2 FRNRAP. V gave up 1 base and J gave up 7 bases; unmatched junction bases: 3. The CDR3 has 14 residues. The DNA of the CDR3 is TGTGCTAGTGGTTTGGCGACAGGGGAGCAGCCCCAGCATTTT. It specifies CASGLATGEQPQHF.